The entry below gives a single T cell receptor (beta chain) sequence along with its context. The method was immunoSEQ multiplex PCR; TCRdb's version includes in-frame clones alone and lacks a portion of them. The table records approximately 15,000 clones, approximately 84% of them present only once. The CDR3 is 15 residues long. Germline lookup yields CDR1 SNHLY and CDR2 FYNNEI. V lost 3 bases, J lost 15 bases, and 24 bases lay in between. The data were taken from a study of somatic mutations in cytotoxic T cells in rheumatoid arthritis. V is TRBV2 and J is TRBJ2-1, with D perhaps matching TRBD2 (7 bases). The specimen was CD8+ T cells sorted from blood. The TCR sequence derives from an adult with rheumatoid arthritis. CDR3 residues: CASSDLGAGPQGLFF. As DNA, the CDR3 is TGTGCCAGCAGTGACCTCGGAGCGGGGCCACAGGGTCTGTTCTTC.